These 21 T cell receptor beta chains came from one sample sequenced in a study of control samples from healthy donors and cancer patients. Clones were read by immunoSEQ multiplex PCR, and TCRdb kept only the in-frame ones, dropping some. Among roughly 180,000 clones listed, roughly 95% were seen once. Sequencing input: blood. The receptors originated from a woman aged 55-70 years in good health.

The chain couples TRBV5-6 to TRBJ1-4, with 9 bases lining up with TRBD1. V shed 4 bases, J shed 8 bases, and the junction held 9 bases outside the gene matches. CDR1 and CDR2 (germline): SGHDT, YYEEEE. This CDR3 is built from 15 residues. CDR3 sequence (DNA): TGTGCCAGCAGCAGCGCACAGGGGGCGGGCGAAAAACTGTTTTTT. Translated, it gives CASSSAQGAGEKLFF.

The rearrangement links TRBV5-6 to TRBJ2-5; D may match TRBD1 or TRBD2 (6 bases each). Germline CDR1 reads SGHDT; CDR2 reads YYEEEE. The CDR3 is made up of 15 amino acids. Trimming shortened V by 6 bases and J by 2 bases, and 17 bases separated the two germline ends. The CDR3 DNA reads as TGTGCCAGCACCCATCCACGGGGGACACAAGAGACCCAGTACTTC. It specifies CASTHPRGTQETQYF. Full variable domain (outside the CDR3, taken from reference TRBV5-6 and TRBJ2-5): DAGVTQSPTHLIKTRGQQVTLRCSPKSGHDTVSWYQQALGQGPQFIFQYYEEEERQRGNFPDRFSGHQFPNYSSELNVNALLLGDSALYLCASTHPRGTQETQYFGPGTRLLVL.

The chain links TRBV12-3 or TRBV12-4 to TRBJ2-2; D ambiguous. This CDR3 is built from 12 residues. V was clipped by 2 bases and J by 5 bases, with 3 bases between them. As DNA, the CDR3 is TGTGCCAGCAGTTTAAGAACCGGGGAGCTGTTTTTT. Translation: CASSLRTGELFF.

The chain uses TRBV6-2 or TRBV6-3 and TRBJ2-5; D gene ambiguous. Germline CDR1 is MNHEY and CDR2 is SVGEGT. Deletions cut 0 bases from V and 5 bases from J, with 13 bases between. CDR3 length: 15 residues. The CDR3: CASSYSRPGWETQYF. The CDR3 nucleotides are TGTGCCAGCAGTTACTCCCGGCCGGGTTGGGAGACCCAGTACTTC.

On this clone itself: Different DNA sequences within this sample yield the same CDR3. The rearrangement uses TRBV7-2 and TRBJ2-1; 9 nucleotides line up with TRBD1. Germline CDR1 SGHTA, CDR2 FQGNSA. The CDR3 length is 15 residues. V lost 0 bases, J lost 7 bases, and 4 bases stayed unmatched. The CDR3: CASSLAGQGRNEQFF. CDR3 in DNA: TGTGCCAGCAGCTTAGCGGGACAGGGTAGAAATGAGCAGTTCTTC.

This clone was recorded only once. The CDR3 is CASTQLAGGPDTQYF. CDR3 in DNA: TGTGCCAGCACCCAACTAGCGGGGGGGCCAGATACGCAGTATTTT. J is TRBJ2-3 and V is TRBV7-2; 13 bases are a match to TRBD2. Germline V gives CDR1 SGHTA, CDR2 FQGNSA. Trimming at V came to 7 bases and at J to 4 bases, leaving 5 bases not matched to a gene. This CDR3 contains 15 residues.

This clone was counted once. The chain employs TRBV14 and TRBJ1-3; unclear D gene. Germline V gives CDR1 SGHDN, CDR2 FVKESK. This CDR3 has 13 residues. Between the trimmed V and J ends, which lost 4 bases and 4 bases, there was a span of 8 bases. As DNA, the CDR3 is TGTGCCAGCAGCCGGCAGAGAGGAAACACCATATATTTT. Its protein product is CASSRQRGNTIYF.

The V and J genes are TRBV6-5 and TRBJ1-1; D unresolved. Germline V gene data show CDR1 as MNHEY and CDR2 as SVGAGI. This CDR3 is built from 13 residues. Trimming left V 10 bases short and J 5 bases short, with 17 bases between. The CDR3 spells CATIRPIGTEAFF. CDR3 nucleotide sequence: TGTGCCACCATCCGACCCATAGGGACTGAAGCTTTCTTT.

Comment on this clone: The sample holds other DNA sequences that translate to the same CDR3. V gene TRBV7-8 combines with J gene TRBJ2-5; 10 positions match TRBD2. Germline V gives CDR1 SGHVS, CDR2 FQNEAQ. With V trimmed by 0 bases and J by 2 bases, 6 bases remained unmatched. This CDR3 is 17 amino acids long. The CDR3 DNA reads TGTGCCAGCAGCTTAGCAGGGCTAGCGGGGGTACAAGAGACCCAGTACTTC. Protein: CASSLAGLAGVQETQYF.

This CDR3 reads CASSPPRRGGEFF. CDR3 nucleotides: TGTGCCAGCAGCCCACCCAGGCGGGGTGGAGAGTTCTTC. This chain uses TRBV7-2 with TRBJ2-1, with a possible D match to TRBD2 (6 bases). Germline CDR1 and CDR2: SGHTA and FQGNSA. The V gene lost 5 bases and the J gene lost 14 bases, with 19 bases spanning the gap. The CDR3 runs 13 residues. Variable domain in full (rest from reference TRBV7-2 and TRBJ2-1): GAGVSQSPSNKVTEKGKDVELRCDPISGHTALYWYRQSLGQGLEFLIYFQGNSAPDKSGLPSDRFSAERTGGSVSTLTIQRTQQEDSAVYLCASSPPRRGGEFFGPGTRLTVL.

The chain links TRBV19 to TRBJ1-6; 7 nucleotides line up with TRBD1. Trimming took 9 bases from V and 5 from J; bases not matched to a gene: 7. The CDR3 totals 14 residues. From germline, CDR1 is LNHDA and CDR2 SQIVND (reference sequence). In DNA, the CDR3 is TGTGCCAGCAGCCGCGGGACAGATAATTCACCCCTCCACTTT. It is translated as CASSRGTDNSPLHF. The complete variable domain, with remaining parts taken from reference TRBV19 and TRBJ1-6, reads DGGITQSPKYLFRKEGQNVTLSCEQNLNHDAMYWYRQDPGQGLRLIYYSQIVNDFQKGDIAEGYSVSREKKESFPLTVTSAQKNPTAFYLCASSRGTDNSPLHFGNGTRLTVT.

This chain uses TRBV7-2 with TRBJ1-3, with D possibly matching TRBD1 (6 bases). V lost 5 bases and J lost 4, with 15 bases in between. This CDR3 spans 15 amino acids. Germline CDR1 reads SGHTA; CDR2 reads FQGNSA. CDR3 coding DNA: TGTGCCAGCAGCACATGGGGGGCGCCCGGAAACACCATATATTTT. It encodes CASSTWGAPGNTIYF. Looking up the rest from reference TRBV7-2 and TRBJ1-3 gives the full variable domain: GAGVSQSPSNKVTEKGKDVELRCDPISGHTALYWYRQSLGQGLEFLIYFQGNSAPDKSGLPSDRFSAERTGGSVSTLTIQRTQQEDSAVYLCASSTWGAPGNTIYFGEGSWLTVV.

This sequence joins TRBV9 and TRBJ2-1; 7 bases agree with TRBD1. The CDR3 totals 13 residues. CDR1 is SGDLS, CDR2 YYNGEE, per germline. J was trimmed by 0 bases and V by 6 bases; bases with no gene match: 0. CDR3 sequence (DNA): TGTGCCAGCAACAGGGGCTCCTACAATGAGCAGTTCTTC. As protein: CASNRGSYNEQFF.

The chain has TRBV30 and TRBJ2-3, with TRBD2 identical over 12 bases. V lost 3 bases, J lost 2 bases, and 3 bases stayed unmatched. The V gene's germline CDR1 is GTSNPN and CDR2 SVGIG (reference sequence). This CDR3 contains 15 residues. Here the CDR3 DNA reads TGTGCCTGGAGAAGACTAGCGGGGGTCACAGATACGCAGTATTTT. Translating gives CAWRRLAGVTDTQYF.

This clone was detected a few times. CDR3 nucleotide sequence: TGTGCCAGCAGTTCAGGACTTGGGGTGAGGAACACTGAAGCTTTCTTT. It translates to CASSSGLGVRNTEAFF. J is TRBJ1-1 and V is TRBV6-2 or TRBV6-3; D is unresolved. Germline loops: CDR1 MNHEY, CDR2 SVGEGT. V shed 4 bases and J shed 1 base, with 16 bases lying between them. CDR3 size: 16 residues.

This rearrangement joins TRBV7-9 to TRBJ1-2; 7 bases fit TRBD1. Germline CDR1 reads SEHNR; CDR2 reads FQNEAQ (reference sequence). Trimming removed 1 base from V and 6 bases from J; junction bases left unmatched: 8. The CDR3 covers 15 residues. The chain's CDR3 is CASSLEGARTNGYTF. Written as DNA, the CDR3 is TGTGCCAGCAGCTTAGAGGGGGCAAGAACGAATGGCTACACCTTC. Full variable domain (missing parts from reference TRBV7-9 and TRBJ1-2): DTGVSQNPRHKITKRGQNVTFRCDPISEHNRLYWYRQTLGQGPEFLTYFQNEAQLEKSRLLSDRFSAERPKGSFSTLEIQRTEQGDSAMYLCASSLEGARTNGYTFGSGTRLTVV.

CDR3 in amino acids: CASIGTGDGNTIYF. CDR3 DNA sequence: TGTGCCAGCATTGGGACAGGGGACGGAAACACCATATATTTT. J is TRBJ1-3 and V is TRBV6-5; 10 bases line up with TRBD1. The V gene's germline CDR1 is MNHEY and CDR2 SVGAGI. The CDR3 has 14 residues. J gave up 4 bases and V 7 bases, and 4 bases lay outside the gene matches.

This clone was recorded only once. The chain joins TRBV10-1 to TRBJ2-1, with 7 bases that match TRBD1. J gave up 4 bases and V 10 bases, and 16 bases lay outside the gene matches. CDR3 length equals 16 residues. Germline lookup yields CDR1 WNHNN and CDR2 SYGVQD (reference sequence). This CDR3 reads CATTNYRDSLYNEQFF. CDR3 DNA: TGCGCCACCACCAACTACCGGGACAGTCTTTACAATGAGCAGTTCTTC.

The chain joins TRBV29-1 to TRBJ1-1; 7 bases align to TRBD1. The germline CDR1 and CDR2 sequences are SQVTM and ANQGSEA. This CDR3 has 14 residues. After removal of 4 bases from V and 4 bases from J, the junction contained 9 bases not matched to a gene. The CDR3, as DNA: TGCAGCGTTGTAAAAATGACAGGGTTCACTGAAGCTTTCTTT. Translating it yields CSVVKMTGFTEAFF.

This clone showed up just once. This chain joins TRBV7-9 and TRBJ1-1; D remains unclear. The CDR3 is 12 amino acids. Germline assignment: CDR1 SEHNR and CDR2 FQNEAQ (reference sequence). The V end was cut by 2 bases, the J end by 9 bases, with 10 bases between. The DNA for the CDR3 is TGTGCCAGCAGCTTACCCCCCGTCAAAGCTTTCTTT. Translating it yields CASSLPPVKAFF.

A single count supports this clone. The CDR3 coding sequence is TGCGCCAGCAGCTTTACAGGGGGAGGGAACCAAGAGACCCAGTACTTC. Amino acids: CASSFTGGGNQETQYF. V and J are TRBV5-1 and TRBJ2-5, with a possible D match to TRBD1 (8 bases). From germline, CDR1 is SGHRS and CDR2 YFSETQ. V was shortened by 2 bases and J by 0 bases, with 14 bases between the two germline ends. The CDR3 sequence is 16 residues long.